This T cell receptor (beta chain) was obtained from a study of prognosis after radiotherapy for stage I lung cancer (dated by TCRdb to about 2021). Context from the whole study: Between April 2018 and early 2019, some 18 stage I NSCLC patients were enrolled in Nanjing, China. Roughly 5 patients had oligometastatic NSCLC after surgical resection of the primary tumor, and approximately 13 had newly diagnosed primary stage I lung tumors. All patients were considered medically inoperable, owing to comorbidities in more than 10 and refusal of surgery in about seven. The cohort was made up of some 12 men and more than five women, with a median age of roughly 79 years and an age range of about 50 to 95 years. Some 13 patients had adenocarcinoma and more than five had squamous cell carcinoma as the tumor histology. SBRT was delivered in 3 to 5 fractions with a biologically effective dose of at least 100 Gy, and image-guided IMRT or VMAT was used for delivery. No patient received concurrent therapy alongside SBRT. Distant metastases were developed by four of the 19 patients after SBRT, at a median of roughly 7 months, whereas no significant progression was observed in the other 15 patients. This study profiled peripheral blood TCR beta repertoires from stage I NSCLC patients before and after stereotactic body radiotherapy and linked the repertoires to distant failure. The study took one blood sample before SBRT and one after SBRT from each of approximately 20 patients and sequenced all 40 or so samples.

Reading from cysteine to phenylalanine, the CDR3 counts 21 amino acids. Here the CDR3 DNA is all that survives: 63 bases in frame from base 1. After removal of 4 bases from V and 0 bases from J, the junction retains 17 bases not matched to a gene. CDR1 and CDR2 were assigned from the germline V gene as SGHDN and FVKESK. All patients had node-negative disease on CT and PET/CT, and none had a history of other malignancies or prior chemotherapy or radiotherapy. At each of two time points, approximately 6.6 milliliters of peripheral venous blood were collected in EDTA tubes. PBMCs were isolated by Ficoll-Paque Plus density-gradient centrifugation. Immediately after collection, samples were stored at -80 degrees C until analysis. This clonotype appeared many times. Its antigen is not yet known. Qualities for individual bases were not recorded, and no much larger clone is one base off. Points the paper makes about the study in general: The study was limited by its small cohort and short follow-up, and the findings require independent validation. Post-SBRT Shannon entropy and its change from baseline were lower in patients who developed distant metastases; baseline Shannon entropy was not associated with metastases. All reported P values were unadjusted for multiple comparisons. Differences by metastasis status were reportedly seen in TRBV and TRBJ usage frequencies, involving two V genes at baseline and, after SBRT, eight to ten V genes and two J genes. No determination of tumor specificity was made for expanded TCR clones. A decrease in unique TCR clone counts was observed after SBRT (median roughly 10,000 before versus around 6,900 after; Wilcoxon paired P=0.011).

The TCR beta CDR3 region was amplified from genomic DNA by two rounds of multiplex PCR. The first PCR round used primers specific to each TRBV and TRBJ gene, and the primer sequences were filed in Chinese patent CN105087789A. Universal primers were used in the second round of PCR. The Roche High Pure PCR Template Preparation Kit was used to extract genomic DNA from frozen PBMCs. An Illumina HiSeq 3000 was used to sequence the libraries paired-end with 151 bp reads. In the original analysis: Raw reads lacking the multiplex PCR primer sequences were removed with CutAdapt. PEAR was used to merge high-quality paired reads into contigs. By alignment to reference sequences, MiXCR assigned TRB V, D and J gene segments to each contig. To remove sequencing errors, CDR3 sequences were clustered according to base quality and sequence similarity. Shannon entropy normalized by the natural log of productive TCR sequence number was used as the measure of diversity. One minus Shannon entropy divided by the natural log of the number of unique clonotypes was used as the definition of clonality. Using the Youden index from ROC curves, the researchers picked the repertoire-metric cut-offs for progression-free survival, and all analyses were carried out in R 3.5.3. The public sequencing data were trimmed at Q25 with fastp and processed into clonotypes with MiXCR by TCRdb, which kept only in-frame beta chains. Rows are unified per CDR3 protein, each entry keeping the most common DNA and genes. The V and J calls and clone size are TCRdb's, not the authors'. The sample yields roughly 29,000 distinct CDR3 sequences; around 29% were counted once. The biggest ten clones account for about 12% of the sample.

The material was PBMCs, obtained before or after stereotactic body radiation therapy (not recorded which). This receptor was obtained from a donor over 45 with non-small cell lung cancer. Rearrangement joined TRBV14 to TRBJ2-1, with 11 junctional bases fitting TRBD2. The nucleotides read TGTGCCAGCAGCCCCGAAGGTAGACTAGCGGGACGCTGGAGCTCCTACAATGAGCAGTTCTTC. Its translation is CASSPEGRLAGRWSSYNEQFF.